A selection of T cell receptor beta chains follows, all from one sample in a study of beta chain features in type 1 diabetes. Sequencing was performed with immunoSEQ multiplex PCR; in TCRdb, only in-frame clones are kept and a portion is missing. The sample lists some 900,000 clones; roughly 16% were seen once. The sample taken for sequencing was naive CD4+ T cells from blood. These receptors were taken from a woman between 18 and 29 years old in good health. CDR3s include the opening cysteine and the closing phenylalanine or tryptophan. D genes are given only for firm matches. Expanded clones are given a class, and other clones once, few, many or no size at all.

>NA|TRBD1|TRBJ2-7|TRBV25-1
TGTGCCAGCAGTGGTCAGACCCCGGGACAGGAGATGACCTACGAGCAGTACTTC
CASSGQTPGQEMTYEQYF
>NA|TRBD1|TRBJ1-3|TRBV15
TGTGCCACCAGCAATAGGGGGCAGGTTGGAAACACCATATATTTT
CATSNRGQVGNTIYF
>NA|TRBD2|TRBJ2-1|TRBV7-2
TGTGCCAGCAGCCGGTCCGGGACTAGCGGGACGGGGTCCTACAATGAGCAGTTCTTC
CASSRSGTSGTGSYNEQFF
>NA|NA|TRBJ1-2|TRBV11-2
TGTGCCAGCAGCTCACCAAGGGGCAGGGCCTATGATGGCTACACCTTC
CASSSPRGRAYDGYTF
>NA|NA|TRBJ2-3|TRBV27
TGTGCCAGCAGTTCAAGCCCCCGGACTCAGGGGTATACAGATACGCAGTATTTT
CASSSSPRTQGYTDTQYF
>NA|NA|TRBJ1-1|TRBV19
TGTGCCAGTAGTGGGCAACCGAACACTGAAGCTTTCTTT
CASSGQPNTEAFF
>NA|TRBD1|TRBJ2-3|TRBV5-1
TGCGCCAGCAGCCCTATCCCCGGGACAGGGGCAGATACGCAGTATTTT
CASSPIPGTGADTQYF
>few|TRBD2|TRBJ2-5|TRBV29-1
TGCAGCGTTGGGACTAGCGGGAAAGAGACCCAGTACTTC
CSVGTSGKETQYF
>NA|TRBD2|TRBJ2-1|TRBV10-3
TGTGCCATCGGGAAGACTAGCGGGAGTACCTACAATGAGCAGTTCTTC
CAIGKTSGSTYNEQFF
>few|TRBD1|TRBJ1-2|TRBV11-2
TGTGCCAGCAGCTCACCGAACAGGGGGCTGGGAGGCTACACCTTC
CASSSPNRGLGGYTF
>few|TRBD1|TRBJ1-4|TRBV2
TGTGCCAGCACTGAACAGGGGCCGGAAGAAAAACTGTTTTTT
CASTEQGPEEKLFF
>few|NA|TRBJ1-2|TRBV28
TGTGCCAGCAGTTCCGGACGGCCTGGCTACACCTTC
CASSSGRPGYTF
>NA|TRBD2|TRBJ2-3|TRBV13
TGTGCCAGCAGCCCCCTTACTCCGACTAGCGGGAAGGAGGATACGCAGTATTTT
CASSPLTPTSGKEDTQYF
>few|NA|TRBJ1-1|TRBV18
TGTGCCAGCTCACCCCGTAGGGGCGTTGACACTGAAGCTTTCTTT
CASSPRRGVDTEAFF
>few|NA|TRBJ2-1|TRBV4-3
TGCGCCAGCAGCCAAGATTATACGACGGGGAGTGAGCAGTTCTTC
CASSQDYTTGSEQFF
>NA|NA|TRBJ1-4|TRBV18
TGTGCCAGCTCACCACTCCAGGGTGGCACTAATGAAAAACTGTTTTTT
CASSPLQGGTNEKLFF
>NA|TRBD2|TRBJ2-4|TRBV4-3
TGCGCCAGCAGCCCGCGGGGCGGGAGAGCACCTCGGGCCAAAAACATTCAGTACTTC
CASSPRGGRAPRAKNIQYF
>NA|TRBD2|TRBJ2-1|TRBV18
TGTGCCAGCTCACCAGGACTAGCGGGACCTGAGCAGTTCTTC
CASSPGLAGPEQFF
>NA|TRBD2|TRBJ2-1|TRBV9
TGTGCCAGCAGCAAACGGACTAGTTTCTACAATGAGCAGTTCTTC
CASSKRTSFYNEQFF
>NA|NA|TRBJ1-2|TRBV18
TGTGCCAGCTCACCACCTGCTGAGCGGGGACAAACTGGCTACACCTTC
CASSPPAERGQTGYTF
>few|TRBD1|TRBJ2-7|TRBV27
TGTGCCAGCAGGTATGGACAGGGGAAGCAGTACTTC
CASRYGQGKQYF
>few|TRBD2|TRBJ2-1|TRBV6-1
TGTGCCAGCAGTGAAGGGACTAGCAGCTACAATGAGCAGTTCTTC
CASSEGTSSYNEQFF
>few|NA|TRBJ2-3|TRBV11-2
TGTGCCAGCAGCGTGATGGGTACGATGAAGTATTTT
CASSVMGTMKYF
>NA|NA|TRBJ2-5|TRBV20-1
TGCAGTGCTAGGAAACAAGAGACCCAGTACTTC
CSARKQETQYF